This TCR beta chain was documented in a study of T cell changes during pregnancy in multiple sclerosis. Only one count was recorded for this clone. Assay: immunoSEQ multiplex PCR; the TCRdb copy retains only in-frame clones and omits some. The table includes over 90,000 clones, under 95% detected once. Germline CDR1 SGHRS, CDR2 YFSETQ. With V trimmed by 4 bases and J by 7 bases, 11 bases remained unmatched. This CDR3 has 15 residues. Here the sequenced sample was peripheral blood, taken after pregnancy. The rearrangement joins TRBV5-1 to TRBJ1-2; 9 bases agree with TRBD1. The receptor's source is a female donor with multiple sclerosis, enrolled in a pregnancy study. The CDR3 loop reads CASSPEGTGGRGYTF. The CDR3 region has the DNA TGCGCCAGCAGCCCGGAGGGAACAGGGGGCCGTGGCTACACCTTC. Using reference TRBV5-1 and TRBJ1-2 for the parts outside the CDR3, the full variable domain is KAGVTQTPRYLIKTRGQQVTLSCSPISGHRSVSWYQQTPGQGLQFLFEYFSETQRNKGNFPGRFSGRQFSNSRSEMNVSTLELGDSALYLCASSPEGTGGRGYTFGSGTRLTVV.